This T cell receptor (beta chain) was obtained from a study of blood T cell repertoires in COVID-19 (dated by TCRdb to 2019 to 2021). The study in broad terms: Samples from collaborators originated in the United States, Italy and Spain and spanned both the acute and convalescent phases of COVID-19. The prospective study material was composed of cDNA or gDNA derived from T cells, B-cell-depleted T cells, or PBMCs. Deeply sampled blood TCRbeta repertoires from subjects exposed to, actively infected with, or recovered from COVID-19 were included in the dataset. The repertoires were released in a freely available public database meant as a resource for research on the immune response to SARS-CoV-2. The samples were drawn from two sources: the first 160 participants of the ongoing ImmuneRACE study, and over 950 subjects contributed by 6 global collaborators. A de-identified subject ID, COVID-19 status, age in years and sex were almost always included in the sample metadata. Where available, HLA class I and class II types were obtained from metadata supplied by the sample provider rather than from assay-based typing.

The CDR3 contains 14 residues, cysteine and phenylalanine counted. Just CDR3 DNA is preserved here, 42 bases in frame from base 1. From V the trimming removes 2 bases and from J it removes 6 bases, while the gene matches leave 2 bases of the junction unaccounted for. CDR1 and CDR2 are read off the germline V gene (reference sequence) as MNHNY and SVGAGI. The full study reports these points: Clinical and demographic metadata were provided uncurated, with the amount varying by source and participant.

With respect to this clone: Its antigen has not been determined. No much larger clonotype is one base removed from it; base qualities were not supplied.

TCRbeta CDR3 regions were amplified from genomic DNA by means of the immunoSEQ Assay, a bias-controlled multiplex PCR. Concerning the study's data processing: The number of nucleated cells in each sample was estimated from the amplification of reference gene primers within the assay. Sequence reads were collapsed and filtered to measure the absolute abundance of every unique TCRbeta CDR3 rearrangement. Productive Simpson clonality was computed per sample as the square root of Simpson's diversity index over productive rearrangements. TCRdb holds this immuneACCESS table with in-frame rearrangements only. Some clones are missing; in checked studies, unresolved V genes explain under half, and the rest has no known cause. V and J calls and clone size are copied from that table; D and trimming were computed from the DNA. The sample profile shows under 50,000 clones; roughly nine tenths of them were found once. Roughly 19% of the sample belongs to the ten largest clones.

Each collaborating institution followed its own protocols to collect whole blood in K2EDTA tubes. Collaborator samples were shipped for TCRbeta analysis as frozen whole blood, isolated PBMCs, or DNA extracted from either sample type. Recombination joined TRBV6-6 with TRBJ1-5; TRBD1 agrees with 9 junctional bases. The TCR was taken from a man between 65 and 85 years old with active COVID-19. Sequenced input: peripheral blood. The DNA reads TGTGCCAGCAGTTACACAGGGGGCGGTCAGCCCCAGCATTTT. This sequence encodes CASSYTGGGQPQHF.